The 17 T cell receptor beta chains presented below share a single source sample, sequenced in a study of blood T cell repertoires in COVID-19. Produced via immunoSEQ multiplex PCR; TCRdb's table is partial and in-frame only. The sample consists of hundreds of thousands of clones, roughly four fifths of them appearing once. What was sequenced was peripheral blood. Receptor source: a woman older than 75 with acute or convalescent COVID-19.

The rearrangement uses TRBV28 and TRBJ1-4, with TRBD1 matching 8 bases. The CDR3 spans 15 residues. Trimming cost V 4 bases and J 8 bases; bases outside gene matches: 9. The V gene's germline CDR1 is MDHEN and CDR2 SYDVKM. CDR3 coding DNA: TGTGCCAGCAGTTCCCGGACAGGGATGGGGGAAAAACTGTTTTTT. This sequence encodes CASSSRTGMGEKLFF.

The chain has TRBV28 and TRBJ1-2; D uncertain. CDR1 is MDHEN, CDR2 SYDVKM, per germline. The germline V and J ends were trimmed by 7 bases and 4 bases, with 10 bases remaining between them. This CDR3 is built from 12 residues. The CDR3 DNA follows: TGTGCCAGCAACTCGAGGAGCTATGGCTACACCTTC. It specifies CASNSRSYGYTF.

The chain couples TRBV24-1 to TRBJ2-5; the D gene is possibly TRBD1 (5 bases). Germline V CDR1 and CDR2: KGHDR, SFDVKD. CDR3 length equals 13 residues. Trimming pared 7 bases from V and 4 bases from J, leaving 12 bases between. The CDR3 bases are TGTGCCACCAGGGGTCAGGGAAGAGAGACCCAGTACTTC. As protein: CATRGQGRETQYF.

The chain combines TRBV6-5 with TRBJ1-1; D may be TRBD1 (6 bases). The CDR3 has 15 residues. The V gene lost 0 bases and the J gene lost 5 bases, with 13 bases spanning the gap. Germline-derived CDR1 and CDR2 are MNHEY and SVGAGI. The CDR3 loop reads CASSYSTGWGTEAFF. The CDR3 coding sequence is TGTGCCAGCAGTTACTCTACAGGGTGGGGGACTGAAGCTTTCTTT.

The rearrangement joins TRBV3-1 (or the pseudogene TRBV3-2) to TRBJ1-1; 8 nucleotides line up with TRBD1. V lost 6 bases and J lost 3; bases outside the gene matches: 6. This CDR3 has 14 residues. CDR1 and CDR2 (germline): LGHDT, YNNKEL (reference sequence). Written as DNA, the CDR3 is TGTGCCAGCAGAGCCGGGACAGGTTACACTGAAGCTTTCTTT. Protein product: CASRAGTGYTEAFF.

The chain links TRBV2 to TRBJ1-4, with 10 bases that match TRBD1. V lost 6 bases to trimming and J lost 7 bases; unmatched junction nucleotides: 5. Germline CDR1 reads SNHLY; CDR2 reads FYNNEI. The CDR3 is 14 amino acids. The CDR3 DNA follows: TGTGCCAGCAGGGGGACAGGGGCGGCTGAAAAACTGTTTTTT. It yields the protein CASRGTGAAEKLFF.

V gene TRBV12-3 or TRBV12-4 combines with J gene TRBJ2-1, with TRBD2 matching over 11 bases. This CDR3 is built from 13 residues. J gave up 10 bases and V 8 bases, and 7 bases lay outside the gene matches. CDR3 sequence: CASRIAGGREQFF. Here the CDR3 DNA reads TGTGCCAGCCGAATAGCGGGGGGGCGGGAGCAGTTCTTC.

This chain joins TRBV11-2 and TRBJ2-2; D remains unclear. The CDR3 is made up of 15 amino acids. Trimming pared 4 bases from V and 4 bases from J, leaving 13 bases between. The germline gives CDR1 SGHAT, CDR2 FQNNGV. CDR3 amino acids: CASSSNKLRTGELFF. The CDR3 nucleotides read TGTGCCAGCAGCTCTAATAAGCTTCGCACCGGGGAGCTGTTTTTT.

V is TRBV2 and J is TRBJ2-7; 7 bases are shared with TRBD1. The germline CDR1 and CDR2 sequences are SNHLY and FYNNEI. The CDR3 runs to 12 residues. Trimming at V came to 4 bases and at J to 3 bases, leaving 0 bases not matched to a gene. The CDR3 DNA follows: TGTGCCAGCAGTGGGGACAGCTACGAGCAGTACTTC. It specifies CASSGDSYEQYF.

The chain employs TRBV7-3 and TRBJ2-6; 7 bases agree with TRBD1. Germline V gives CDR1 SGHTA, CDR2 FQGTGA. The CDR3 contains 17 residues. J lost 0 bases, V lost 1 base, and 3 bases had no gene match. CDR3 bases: TGTGCCAGCAGCTTAAGGGACAGTCCCTCTGGGGCCAACGTCCTGACTTTC. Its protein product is CASSLRDSPSGANVLTF.

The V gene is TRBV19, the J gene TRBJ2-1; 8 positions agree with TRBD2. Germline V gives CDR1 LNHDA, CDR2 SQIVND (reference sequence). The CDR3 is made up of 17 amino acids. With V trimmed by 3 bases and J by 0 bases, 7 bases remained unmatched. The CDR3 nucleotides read TGTGCCAGTAGTATTGGGGTTAGCGGGACCTCCTACAATGAGCAGTTCTTC. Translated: CASSIGVSGTSYNEQFF. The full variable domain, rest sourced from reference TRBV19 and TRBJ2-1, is DGGITQSPKYLFRKEGQNVTLSCEQNLNHDAMYWYRQDPGQGLRLIYYSQIVNDFQKGDIAEGYSVSREKKESFPLTVTSAQKNPTAFYLCASSIGVSGTSYNEQFFGPGTRLTVL.

The CDR3 coding sequence is TGTGCCACAAAGCAGGGGACAGGAAATAATTCACCCCTCCACTTT. It translates to CATKQGTGNNSPLHF. The rearrangement uses TRBV10-3 and TRBJ1-6, with 8 nucleotides matching TRBD1. CDR1 and CDR2 (germline): ENHRY, SYGVKD. The CDR3 is made up of 15 amino acids. The trim removed 10 bases at V and 5 bases at J, leaving 10 bases unmatched.

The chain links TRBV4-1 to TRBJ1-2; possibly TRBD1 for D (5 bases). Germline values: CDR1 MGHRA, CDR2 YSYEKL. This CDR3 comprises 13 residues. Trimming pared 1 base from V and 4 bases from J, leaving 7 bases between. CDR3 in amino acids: CASSQGQFYGYTF. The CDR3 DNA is TGCGCCAGCAGCCAAGGACAGTTCTATGGCTACACCTTC.

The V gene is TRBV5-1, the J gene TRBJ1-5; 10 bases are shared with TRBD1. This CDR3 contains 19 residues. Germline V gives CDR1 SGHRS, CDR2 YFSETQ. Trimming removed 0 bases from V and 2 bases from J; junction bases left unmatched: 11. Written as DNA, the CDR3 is TGCGCCAGCAGCTTGGAACCGGGACAGGGGCCCTTGGGCAATCAGCCCCAGCATTTT. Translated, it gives CASSLEPGQGPLGNQPQHF.

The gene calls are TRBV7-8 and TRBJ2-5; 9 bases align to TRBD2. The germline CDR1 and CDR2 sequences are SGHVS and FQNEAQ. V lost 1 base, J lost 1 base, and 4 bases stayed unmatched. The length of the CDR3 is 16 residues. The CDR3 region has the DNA TGTGCCAGCAGCTTAGGGGGACTAGCCCTCCAAGAGACCCAGTACTTC. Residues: CASSLGGLALQETQYF. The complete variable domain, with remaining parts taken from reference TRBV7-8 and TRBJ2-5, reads GAGVSQSPRYKVAKRGQDVALRCDPISGHVSLFWYQQALGQGPEFLTYFQNEAQLDKSGLPSDRFFAERPEGSVSTLKIQRTQQEDSAVYLCASSLGGLALQETQYFGPGTRLLVL.

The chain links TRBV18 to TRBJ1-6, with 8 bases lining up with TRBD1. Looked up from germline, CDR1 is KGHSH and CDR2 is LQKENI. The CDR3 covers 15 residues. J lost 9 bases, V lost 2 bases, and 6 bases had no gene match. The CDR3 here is CASSPGQGAPSPLHF. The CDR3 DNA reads TGTGCCAGCTCACCAGGACAGGGAGCGCCTTCACCCCTCCACTTT. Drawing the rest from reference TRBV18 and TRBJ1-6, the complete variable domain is NAGVMQNPRHLVRRRGQEARLRCSPMKGHSHVYWYRQLPEEGLKFMVYLQKENIIDESGMPKERFSAEFPKEGPSILRIQQVVRGDSAAYFCASSPGQGAPSPLHFGNGTRLTVT.

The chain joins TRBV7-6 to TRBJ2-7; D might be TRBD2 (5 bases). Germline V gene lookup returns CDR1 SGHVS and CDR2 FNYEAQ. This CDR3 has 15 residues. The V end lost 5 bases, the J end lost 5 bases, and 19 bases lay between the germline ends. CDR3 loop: CASSPRVLMRDEQYF. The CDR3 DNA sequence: TGTGCCAGCAGCCCCCGGGTTCTCATGCGGGACGAGCAGTACTTC. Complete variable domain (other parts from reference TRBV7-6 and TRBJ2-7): GAGVSQSPRYKVTKRGQDVALRCDPISGHVSLYWYRQALGQGPEFLTYFNYEAQQDKSGLPNDRFSAERPEGSISTLTIQRTEQRDSAMYRCASSPRVLMRDEQYFGPGTRLTVT.